This T cell receptor (beta chain) comes out of a study of regulatory T cells in long-lasting Graves disease (dated by TCRdb to about 2021). For the wider study: To count as having persistent Graves' disease, a patient had to have received antithyroid drug treatment for over 5 years with TSH receptor autoantibodies remaining persistently positive. A total of 33 samples underwent TCR sequencing, from some 13 patients with persistent Graves' disease and approximately 20 patients with newly diagnosed Graves' disease. The study was conducted in China and was registered as a clinical trial. Persistent Graves' disease patients were compared with newly diagnosed Graves' disease patients by peripheral blood TCR sequencing and RNA sequencing. Antithyroid drugs had been taken for approximately 9.5 years on average by persistent Graves' disease patients in the clinical cohort.

The library was built by means of multiplex PCR. Sequenced using an Illumina HiSeq 4000. CDR3 regions were amplified by Arm-PCR with iRepertoire HTBI primers to construct TCR beta libraries. Gel purification was performed on PCR products prior to sequencing. Per the original workflow: Across samples, around 58 TRBV and roughly 13 TRBJ segments were identified and used for gene usage analysis of CDR3 amino acid clonotypes. COPE and FqMerger were used to merge the filtered high-quality paired reads into contigs. BLAST was used to align contigs to IMGT TRBV, TRBD and TRBJ reference genes, and CDR3 was defined according to IMGT. Clonotypes above 0.1% frequency were classified as highly expanded clones. Repertoire diversity was measured by Shannon entropy, and V-J evenness by the Gini coefficient. Public clonotypes were defined as clonotypes shared by more than one individual. Clones were called with MiXCR by TCRdb after fastp trimmed the public reads at Q25, and only in-frame beta chains were retained. Rows matching on CDR3 protein sequence are summarized as one entry with the most common DNA and genes. The V and J calls were determined by TCRdb, not by the authors. Within this sample are 300,000 to 350,000 distinct CDR3 sequences, with roughly 21% of them counted one time only. The ten largest make up approximately 31% of the sample.

This clonotype was counted only a few times. Its antigen is not yet known. Per-nucleotide qualities are absent, and no much larger clonotype sits a single base away. For this chain, trimming is 6 bases at the V end and 5 bases at the J end, and the number of junction bases without a gene match is 4. Spanning cysteine to phenylalanine, the CDR3 consists of 14 amino acids. The kept DNA is CDR3 alone, 42 bases in frame from the first base. From the germline V gene, CDR1 is MNHNS and CDR2 is SASEGT. In the paper's terms, the time point label means: persistent/refractory GD, antithyroid drugs over 5 years with positive TRAb. For both TCR sequencing and RNA sequencing, RNA was extracted from PBMCs in TRIzol. Graves' disease was diagnosed according to American Thyroid Association guidelines. The patients came from an endocrinology department in Xi'an, China. From each patient, about 8.9 milliliters of peripheral blood was collected into an EDTA anticoagulant tube. Ficoll Paque Plus density gradient separation was used to isolate PBMCs, and no further T cell sorting was done. RNA quality was checked with an Agilent 2100 Bioanalyzer and agarose gel, and concentration with a NanoDrop 2000.

On the study overall, not on this receptor specifically: Sequencing and analysis were restricted to the TCR beta chain. Persistent disease showed preferential use of TRBV28, TRBJ1-2 and TRBJ2-5, whereas newly diagnosed disease favored TRBV20-1 and TRBJ2-1. Persistent Graves' disease patients showed lower TCR Shannon entropy and fewer highly expanded clones than newly diagnosed patients, suggesting clonal expansion. Persistent patients shared more public clonotypes among themselves (around 3,000) than newly diagnosed patients did (about 970). Peripheral blood alone was examined, since thyroid tissue, which constituted the primary lesion, could not be accessed. The authors acknowledged the small sample size as a limitation that may reduce accuracy.

The receptor was derived from a female donor with Graves disease. This specimen consisted of peripheral blood mononuclear cells (PBMCs), obtained when the disease was refractory, from a patient treated with antithyroid drugs. Recombination joined TRBV6-1 with TRBJ1-5, and 10 bases in between align with TRBD1. The CDR3 amino acid sequence is: CASRRQGADQPQHF. The DNA is as follows: TGTGCCAGCAGACGACAGGGGGCCGATCAGCCCCAGCATTTT.